Following are 26 T cell receptor beta chains from one sample sequenced in a study of technical replicates of blood from a handful of donors. The protocol was immunoSEQ multiplex PCR, while the TCRdb copy is restricted to in-frame clones and leaves out a portion. This table has 55,000 to 65,000 clones, 75% to 90% appearing once. Material for sequencing was PBMCs. The source of these receptors is a human donor in good health. Some clones in this sample may be carry-over from other donors' samples.

This clone was seen just once. The chain uses TRBV29-1 and TRBJ2-7, with TRBD2 as a possible D gene (5 bases). V was pared by 7 bases and J by 6 bases, with 16 bases between. The CDR3 contains 12 residues. Germline V gives CDR1 SQVTM, CDR2 ANQGSEA. In nucleotides, the CDR3 is TGCAGCGCCGAGGGTAGCCCGACCGAGCAGTACTTC. Encoded protein: CSAEGSPTEQYF.

The chain carries TRBV7-6 and TRBJ1-5; D not certain. CDR1 and CDR2 (germline): SGHVS, FNYEAQ. The CDR3 spans 15 residues. Trimming took off 6 bases at V and 4 bases at J, with 16 bases between the two ends. The CDR3 DNA is TGTGCCAGCAGTTTACAAGCCGATCGGAATCAGCCCCAGCATTTT. Protein: CASSLQADRNQPQHF.

This clone was seen a few times. V gene TRBV7-2 combines with J gene TRBJ1-4; possibly TRBD1 for D (5 bases). CDR1 SGHTA and CDR2 FQGNSA come from the germline V gene. Trimming removed 0 bases from V and 8 bases from J, with 13 bases in between. The CDR3 runs to 15 residues. CDR3 loop: CASSLAPNRNEKLFF. The CDR3 coding sequence is TGTGCCAGCAGCTTAGCTCCTAACAGGAACGAAAAACTGTTTTTT.

The gene calls are TRBV7-2 and TRBJ2-1; perhaps TRBD2 as D (5 bases). Deletions cut 0 bases from V and 10 bases from J, with 7 bases between. Germline V gene data show CDR1 as SGHTA and CDR2 as FQGNSA. The CDR3 is made up of 12 amino acids. This chain's CDR3 is CASSLAREEQFF. Written as DNA, the CDR3 is TGTGCCAGCAGCTTAGCTCGGGAAGAGCAGTTCTTC.

The CDR3 region is CASRYDRGGSPLHF. The CDR3 coding sequence is TGCGCCAGCAGATATGACAGGGGTGGTTCACCCCTCCACTTT. This sequence joins TRBV5-1 and TRBJ1-6, with 8 bases aligning to TRBD1. The CDR3 contains 14 residues. The trim removed 5 bases at V and 9 bases at J, leaving 7 bases unmatched. Germline V gene data show CDR1 as SGHRS and CDR2 as YFSETQ.

The chain combines TRBV4-3 with TRBJ1-2; D uncertain. V lost 2 bases and J 0 bases, leaving 10 bases between the germline ends. The CDR3 extends over 15 amino acids. Germline V lookup: CDR1 LGHNA, CDR2 YSLEER. CDR3 region: CASSQMAGTNYGYTF. The CDR3 region has the DNA TGCGCCAGCAGCCAAATGGCAGGAACTAACTATGGCTACACCTTC.

J is TRBJ2-5 and V is TRBV4-3, with a weak D call TRBD2 (6 bases). TRBJ2-7 explains the end of the DNA better; the J call may be wrong. The CDR3 extends over 15 amino acids. Germline V gives CDR1 LGHNA, CDR2 YSLEER. The CDR3, as DNA: TGCGCCAGCAGCCAAGATCGCGGGGTAACCTACGAGCAGTACTTC. This sequence encodes CASSQDRGVTYEQYF.

This chain uses TRBV29-1 with TRBJ1-1; 7 bases fit TRBD1. This CDR3 comprises 12 residues. V lost 7 bases and J lost 4; bases outside the gene matches: 6. Germline CDR1 is SQVTM and CDR2 is ANQGSEA. CDR3 amino acids: CSADGQATEAFF. The CDR3 DNA reads as TGCAGCGCCGACGGACAGGCCACTGAAGCTTTCTTT.

The V and J genes are TRBV7-6 and TRBJ2-7; TRBD2 agrees at 7 bases. The CDR3 sequence is 15 residues long. V dropped 1 base and J dropped 4; count of bases not matched to a gene: 7. Germline V lookup: CDR1 SGHVS, CDR2 FNYEAQ. The CDR3 region is CASSLEDGGRYEQYF. The CDR3 coding sequence is TGTGCCAGCAGCTTAGAGGACGGGGGGAGGTACGAGCAGTACTTC.

The rearrangement joins TRBV4-2 to TRBJ2-7, with 8 bases lining up with TRBD2. CDR1 LGHNA and CDR2 YNFKEQ come from the germline V gene. V dropped 2 bases and J dropped 0; count of bases not matched to a gene: 9. The CDR3 sequence is 17 residues long. As DNA, the CDR3 is TGTGCCAGCAGCCAACTCCTAGCGGGCCGGAGCTCCTACGAGCAGTACTTC. Its protein product is CASSQLLAGRSSYEQYF.

The table lists this clone with a count of one. The V call is TRBV7-6, the J call TRBJ2-5; 14 bases line up with TRBD2. V was pared by 4 bases and J by 4 bases, with 8 bases of the junction left unmatched. Germline CDR1 and CDR2: SGHVS and FNYEAQ. The CDR3 consists of 17 residues. The CDR3 loop is CASSYRLAGGPGETQYF. The CDR3 nucleotides are TGTGCCAGCAGCTACCGACTAGCGGGGGGGCCCGGAGAGACCCAGTACTTC.

This sequence joins TRBV18 and TRBJ2-7; 7 bases fit TRBD2. Germline V CDR1 and CDR2: KGHSH, LQKENI. The CDR3 runs to 15 residues. V dropped 6 bases and J dropped 0; count of bases not matched to a gene: 8. The CDR3 loop is CASSQFGGSSYEQYF. The CDR3 region has the DNA TGTGCCAGCTCTCAGTTCGGGGGGAGCTCCTACGAGCAGTACTTC.

The CDR3: CASSQGVKWRDRRSDEQFF. For the CDR3, the DNA is TGCGCCAGCAGCCAAGGGGTCAAATGGCGGGACAGGAGAAGCGATGAGCAGTTCTTC. This sequence joins TRBV4-3 and TRBJ2-1; TRBD1 aligns across 8 bases. Germline trimming cut 1 base from V and 8 bases from J; bases unmatched to any gene: 19. This CDR3 is 19 amino acids long. Germline V gene sequence: CDR1 LGHNA, CDR2 YSLEER.

V is TRBV27 and J is TRBJ1-5, with D perhaps TRBD1 (5 bases). The V end lost 1 base, the J end lost 5 bases, and 12 bases lay between the germline ends. Germline assignment: CDR1 MNHEY and CDR2 SMNVEV (reference sequence). The CDR3 covers 15 residues. The CDR3, as DNA: TGTGCCAGCAGTTTATATCCAGGGTCCCATCAGCCCCAGCATTTT. Encoded protein: CASSLYPGSHQPQHF.

Concerning this clone itself: An end of the junction does not agree with germline; a read error may underlie this. For the CDR3, the DNA is TGTGCCAGCAGCCTAGCAGCGTCTGCCACAGATACGCAGTATTTT. As protein: CASSLAASATDTQYF. The chain carries TRBV7-2 and TRBJ2-3, with D perhaps matching TRBD2 (5 bases). Looked up from germline, CDR1 is SGHTA and CDR2 is FQGNSA. CDR3 length equals 15 residues.

This chain links TRBV4-2 with TRBJ2-3, with 10 bases lining up with TRBD2. J gave up 4 bases and V 0 bases, and 4 bases lay outside the gene matches. The CDR3 runs 16 residues. The germline CDR1 and CDR2 sequences are LGHNA and YNFKEQ. The CDR3 spells CASSQDPSGGSDTQYF. The DNA of the CDR3 is TGTGCCAGCAGCCAAGATCCTAGCGGGGGTTCAGATACGCAGTATTTT.

The chain uses TRBV5-8 and TRBJ2-1; a possible D gene is TRBD1 (6 bases). The V end was cut by 4 bases, the J end by 6 bases, with 23 bases between. This CDR3 is built from 17 residues. Per germline, CDR1 SGHTS and CDR2 YDEGEE. CDR3 region: CASSPRGSLGKGNEQFF. For the CDR3, the DNA is TGTGCCAGCAGCCCAAGGGGGTCGCTCGGGAAAGGCAATGAGCAGTTCTTC. Variable domain in full (rest from reference TRBV5-8 and TRBJ2-1): EAGVTQSPTHLIKTRGQQATLRCSPISGHTSVYWYQQALGLGLQFLLWYDEGEERNRGNFPPRFSGRQFPNYSSELNVNALELEDSALYLCASSPRGSLGKGNEQFFGPGTRLTVL.

The chain carries TRBV5-8 and TRBJ2-1; D unresolved. Trimming cost V 0 bases and J 0 bases, with 10 bases left between them. This CDR3 spans 16 amino acids. The germline V gene encodes CDR1 SGHTS and CDR2 YDEGEE. As DNA, the CDR3 is TGTGCCAGCAGCTTGGGATCTAGGAGCTCCTACAATGAGCAGTTCTTC. Its translation is CASSLGSRSSYNEQFF.

This chain connects TRBV7-8 to TRBJ2-1; TRBD1 agrees at 7 bases. Germline V lookup: CDR1 SGHVS, CDR2 FQNEAQ. CDR3 length: 18 amino acids. Trimming cost V 5 bases and J 7 bases; bases outside gene matches: 20. CDR3 region: CASSPLTGIRPSGNEQFF. The CDR3 nucleotides are TGTGCCAGCAGCCCACTGACAGGGATCCGACCATCAGGGAATGAGCAGTTCTTC.

This chain links TRBV5-1 with TRBJ2-7, with 11 bases lining up with TRBD1. CDR3 length equals 14 residues. Germline V gene lookup returns CDR1 SGHRS and CDR2 YFSETQ. Trimming took 3 bases from V and 4 from J; bases not matched to a gene: 3. The CDR3, as DNA: TGCGCCAGCAGCTCAGGACAGGGGGCTTACGAGCAGTACTTC. As protein: CASSSGQGAYEQYF.

This rearrangement joins TRBV11-1 to TRBJ2-3, with a weak D call TRBD1 (6 bases). Germline CDR1 reads SGHAT; CDR2 reads FQDESV (reference sequence). This CDR3 region has 17 residues. Between the trimmed V and J ends, which lost 3 bases and 1 base, there was a span of 17 bases. The CDR3 region is CASSFPFDGQRTDTQYF. CDR3 in DNA: TGTGCCAGCAGCTTTCCGTTCGACGGACAGCGCACAGATACGCAGTATTTT.

This rearrangement joins TRBV4-3 to TRBJ2-3; 10 bases agree with TRBD2. The CDR3 runs to 18 residues. V gave up 0 bases and J gave up 0 bases; unmatched junction bases: 6. CDR1 and CDR2 (germline): LGHNA, YSLEER. CDR3 bases: TGCGCCAGCAGCCAAGAGGCTAGCGGGGGAACTAGCACAGATACGCAGTATTTT. Protein: CASSQEASGGTSTDTQYF.

V usage is TRBV20-1 and J usage is TRBJ2-7; perhaps TRBD2 as D (5 bases). With 3 bases removed from V and 2 bases from J, the gap between germline ends came to 5 bases. The CDR3 is 11 residues long. Germline assignment: CDR1 DFQATT and CDR2 SNEGSKA (reference sequence). In nucleotides, the CDR3 is TGCAGTGCTAGCGGGACCTACGAGCAGTACTTC. This codes for CSASGTYEQYF.

The chain joins TRBV5-1 to TRBJ2-1; D is possibly TRBD2 (5 bases). The CDR3 runs 14 residues. The ends were cut back, 1 base at V and 9 bases at J, with 14 bases in the middle. Germline CDR1 SGHRS, CDR2 YFSETQ. CDR3 sequence reads: CASSLRVSGSEQFF. Written as DNA, the CDR3 is TGCGCCAGCAGCTTGCGAGTGAGTGGGAGTGAGCAGTTCTTC.

The chain recombines TRBV7-9 with TRBJ2-7; D remains unclear. CDR1 and CDR2 (germline): SEHNR, FQNEAQ (reference sequence). The CDR3 totals 11 residues. V lost 5 bases, J lost 6 bases, and 8 bases lay in between. CDR3 in amino acids: CASSLGIEQYF. The DNA for the CDR3 is TGTGCCAGCAGCCTCGGTATCGAGCAGTACTTC.

This sequence joins TRBV15 and TRBJ2-7, with 8 bases that match TRBD1. The germline V gene encodes CDR1 LNHNV and CDR2 YYDKDF (reference sequence). The CDR3 sequence is 15 residues long. The ends lost 0 bases at V and 3 bases at J; junction bases unmatched: 4. The CDR3 region has the DNA TGTGCCACCAGCAGAGATAGGACAGGGATCTACGAGCAGTACTTC. It specifies CATSRDRTGIYEQYF.